This passage covers 11 T cell receptor beta chains from one sample sequenced in a study of blood T cell repertoires in COVID-19. TCRdb's table, derived via immunoSEQ multiplex PCR, lists solely in-frame clones and lacks some. The data hold about 140,000 clones, with about 81% observed a single time. Sequenced material: peripheral blood. The receptors shown here come from an elderly woman with acute or convalescent COVID-19.

On this clone itself: Other DNA variants within this sample encode the same CDR3. CDR3: CASSEGYNSPLHF. The CDR3 DNA follows: TGTGCCAGCAGTGAGGGCTATAATTCACCCCTCCACTTT. This chain connects TRBV28 to TRBJ1-6; D not resolved. Trimming removed 5 bases from V and 3 bases from J, with 5 bases in between. This CDR3 contains 13 residues. Per germline, CDR1 MDHEN and CDR2 SYDVKM. Filled out from reference TRBV28 and TRBJ1-6, the complete variable domain reads DVKVTQSSRYLVKRTGEKVFLECVQDMDHENMFWYRQDPGLGLRLIYFSYDVKMKEKGDIPEGYSVSREKKERFSLILESASTNQTSMYLCASSEGYNSPLHFGNGTRLTVT.

This clone occurred a few times. V gene TRBV28 combines with J gene TRBJ1-1; D perhaps matches TRBD1 (5 bases). This CDR3 comprises 12 residues. V was cut by 6 bases and J by 1 base, with 6 bases left in between. Germline V lookup: CDR1 MDHEN, CDR2 SYDVKM. Here the CDR3 reads CASRQENTEAFF. The CDR3 DNA reads as TGTGCCAGCAGACAGGAGAACACTGAAGCTTTCTTT. Drawing the rest from reference TRBV28 and TRBJ1-1, the complete variable domain is DVKVTQSSRYLVKRTGEKVFLECVQDMDHENMFWYRQDPGLGLRLIYFSYDVKMKEKGDIPEGYSVSREKKERFSLILESASTNQTSMYLCASRQENTEAFFGQGTRLTVV.

Only a few counts were recorded for this clone. CDR3 bases: TGTGCCAGCAGTCACTCCTCGACAGGGGACGAGCAGTACTTC. Protein product: CASSHSSTGDEQYF. V is TRBV27 and J is TRBJ2-7; TRBD1 aligns across 8 bases. The germline V gene encodes CDR1 MNHEY and CDR2 SMNVEV (reference sequence). This CDR3 contains 14 residues. Trimming at V came to 5 bases and at J to 5 bases, leaving 8 bases not matched to a gene.

V gene TRBV24-1 combines with J gene TRBJ2-7; the match to TRBD1 covers 7 bases. The V segment lost 3 bases and the J segment 6 bases; nucleotides outside the gene matches: 4. The CDR3 is 13 residues long. From germline, CDR1 is KGHDR and CDR2 SFDVKD. The CDR3 protein is CATSDPDRPEQYF. CDR3 in DNA: TGTGCCACCAGTGATCCGGACAGGCCCGAGCAGTACTTC.

This chain joins TRBV7-8 and TRBJ2-1, with 13 bases identical to TRBD2. The CDR3 is 22 amino acids. From germline, CDR1 is SGHVS and CDR2 FQNEAQ. Trimming took 3 bases from V and 0 from J; bases not matched to a gene: 17. The CDR3 DNA reads as TGTGCCAGCAGCTTCCCCATCGGCGGACTAGCGGGGGATAAGAGCTCCTACAATGAGCAGTTCTTC. It encodes CASSFPIGGLAGDKSSYNEQFF.

V gene TRBV16 combines with J gene TRBJ1-5, with TRBD1 identical over 8 bases. The trim removed 1 base at V and 7 bases at J, leaving 15 bases unmatched. Germline CDR1 reads KGHSY; CDR2 reads FQNENV. The CDR3 runs to 18 residues. The CDR3 DNA reads TGTGCCAGCAGCCAATGGGTAAGGGGCCAGGGGGCAATGCAGCCCCAGCATTTT. Protein sequence: CASSQWVRGQGAMQPQHF.

This chain uses TRBV5-1 with TRBJ1-2, with 7 nucleotides matching TRBD1. CDR1 is SGHRS, CDR2 YFSETQ, per germline. V was pared by 4 bases and J by 6 bases, with 6 bases of the junction left unmatched. The CDR3 spans 13 residues. Written as DNA, the CDR3 is TGCGCCAGCAGCACGGGGACAGACCATGGCTACACCTTC. Amino acid sequence: CASSTGTDHGYTF.

This clone has only a few counts. The chain uses TRBV5-5 and TRBJ2-7; D possibly corresponds to TRBD1 (6 bases). The V gene's germline CDR1 is SGHKS and CDR2 YYEKEE (reference sequence). This CDR3 is built from 17 residues. The germline V and J ends were trimmed by 1 base and 0 bases, with 17 bases remaining between them. CDR3 sequence: CASSLSTGGHSSYEQYF. CDR3 nucleotide sequence: TGTGCCAGCAGCTTGAGTACTGGGGGCCATAGCTCCTACGAGCAGTACTTC.

The chain carries TRBV5-1 and TRBJ2-6; D perhaps matches TRBD1 (5 bases). The CDR3 contains 19 residues. The V gene's germline CDR1 is SGHRS and CDR2 YFSETQ. V was shortened by 4 bases and J by 4 bases, with 24 bases between the two germline ends. This chain's CDR3 is CASSSSTVNQRYGANVLTF. The CDR3 DNA follows: TGCGCCAGCAGCAGCTCGACAGTTAACCAAAGGTACGGGGCCAACGTCCTGACTTTC. Full variable domain (outside the CDR3, taken from reference TRBV5-1 and TRBJ2-6): KAGVTQTPRYLIKTRGQQVTLSCSPISGHRSVSWYQQTPGQGLQFLFEYFSETQRNKGNFPGRFSGRQFSNSRSEMNVSTLELGDSALYLCASSSSTVNQRYGANVLTFGAGSRLTVL.

The chain employs TRBV5-5 and TRBJ2-2; 7 nucleotides match TRBD2. The CDR3 is 14 residues long. V lost 4 bases and J lost 6; bases outside the gene matches: 6. Germline CDR1 and CDR2: SGHKS and YYEKEE (reference sequence). This chain's CDR3 is CASSNILASGELFF. The DNA for the CDR3 is TGTGCCAGCAGCAACATACTAGCGTCCGGGGAGCTGTTTTTT.

CDR3 in DNA: TGTGCCAGTAGTATTGGGACAGTTGGCTACACCTTC. Its translation is CASSIGTVGYTF. This chain connects TRBV19 to TRBJ1-2, with 7 nucleotides matching TRBD1. Unmatched junction bases numbered 2, after V lost 3 bases and J lost 7 bases. CDR3 length equals 12 residues. Germline CDR1 is LNHDA and CDR2 is SQIVND (reference sequence).